This T cell receptor beta chain appears in the sequencing data of a study of T cell repertoires in cytomegalovirus infection. Study-wide context: CMV infection plus the matching HLA type was flagged by public TCR beta signatures.

A remark on this clonotype: Its target is not known.

The V gene's germline CDR1 is SGHRS and CDR2 YFSETQ. This CDR3 contains 11 residues. V shed 4 bases and J shed 6 bases, with 7 bases lying between them. TCRdb reprocessed the reads with MiXCR, giving one entry per CDR3 protein. The table shows about 740,000 distinct CDR3 sequences, with under 40% occurring only once. Notes on the study in general: There were carriers of CMV plus the relevant HLA, and cumulative public TCR beta family frequency identified them. Ex vivo, HLA-C-restricted CMV-specific TCR beta clonotypes prevailed over the rest of the response.

The sequence was collected from a human donor in good health (CMV status not recorded). Some clones in this sample may be carry-over from other donors' samples. Material: PBMCs. The chain employs TRBV5-1 and TRBJ2-5; no definite D call. The CDR3 DNA follows: TGCGCCAGCAGCGTAGACCAGACCCAGTACTTC. Its translation: CASSVDQTQYF.